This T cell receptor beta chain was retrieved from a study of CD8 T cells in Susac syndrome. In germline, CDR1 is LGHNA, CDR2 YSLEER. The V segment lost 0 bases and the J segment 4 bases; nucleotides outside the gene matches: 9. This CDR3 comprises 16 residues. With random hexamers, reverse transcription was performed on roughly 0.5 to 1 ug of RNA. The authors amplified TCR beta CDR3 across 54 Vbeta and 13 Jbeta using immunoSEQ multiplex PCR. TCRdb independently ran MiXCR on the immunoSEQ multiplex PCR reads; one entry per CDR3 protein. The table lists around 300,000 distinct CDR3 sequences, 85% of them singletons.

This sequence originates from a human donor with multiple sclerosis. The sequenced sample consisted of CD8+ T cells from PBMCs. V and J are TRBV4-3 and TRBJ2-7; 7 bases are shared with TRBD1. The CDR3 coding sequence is TGCGCCAGCAGCCAAGAGAGGGGGCTTAGTGTATACGAGCAGTACTTC. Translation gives CASSQERGLSVYEQYF.